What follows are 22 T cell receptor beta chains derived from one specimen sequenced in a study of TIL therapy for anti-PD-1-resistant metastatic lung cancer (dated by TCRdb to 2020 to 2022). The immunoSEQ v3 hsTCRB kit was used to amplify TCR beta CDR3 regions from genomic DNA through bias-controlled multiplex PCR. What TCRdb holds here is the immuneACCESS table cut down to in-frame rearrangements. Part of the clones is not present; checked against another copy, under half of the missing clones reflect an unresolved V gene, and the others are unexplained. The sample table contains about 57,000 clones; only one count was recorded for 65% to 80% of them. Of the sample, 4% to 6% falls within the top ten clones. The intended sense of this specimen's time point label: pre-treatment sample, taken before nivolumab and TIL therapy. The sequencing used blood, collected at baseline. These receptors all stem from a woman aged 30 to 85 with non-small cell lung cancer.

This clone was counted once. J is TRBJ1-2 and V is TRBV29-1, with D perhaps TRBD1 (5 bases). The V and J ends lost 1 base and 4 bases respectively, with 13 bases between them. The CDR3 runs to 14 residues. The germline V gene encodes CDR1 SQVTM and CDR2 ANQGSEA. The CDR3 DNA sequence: TGCAGCGTTGAAGGCAGGGAATTTCTCTATGGCTACACCTTC. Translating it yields CSVEGREFLYGYTF.

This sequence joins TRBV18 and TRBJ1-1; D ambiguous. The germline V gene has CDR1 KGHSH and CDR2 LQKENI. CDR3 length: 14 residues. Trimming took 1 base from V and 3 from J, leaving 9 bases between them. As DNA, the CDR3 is TGTGCCAGCTCACCACAGGATTTATACACTGAAGCTTTCTTT. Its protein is CASSPQDLYTEAFF.

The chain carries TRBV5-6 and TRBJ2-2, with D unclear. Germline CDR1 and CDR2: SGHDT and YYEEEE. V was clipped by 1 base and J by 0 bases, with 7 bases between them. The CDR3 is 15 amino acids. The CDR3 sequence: CASSLFGANTGELFF. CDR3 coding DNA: TGTGCCAGCAGCTTGTTTGGCGCGAACACCGGGGAGCTGTTTTTT.

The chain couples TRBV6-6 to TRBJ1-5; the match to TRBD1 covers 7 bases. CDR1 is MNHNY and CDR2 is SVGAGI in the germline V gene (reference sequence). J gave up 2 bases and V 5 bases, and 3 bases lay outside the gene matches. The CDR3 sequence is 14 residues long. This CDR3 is CASSRQGGNQPQHF. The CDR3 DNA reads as TGTGCCAGCAGTCGTCAGGGGGGCAATCAGCCCCAGCATTTT.

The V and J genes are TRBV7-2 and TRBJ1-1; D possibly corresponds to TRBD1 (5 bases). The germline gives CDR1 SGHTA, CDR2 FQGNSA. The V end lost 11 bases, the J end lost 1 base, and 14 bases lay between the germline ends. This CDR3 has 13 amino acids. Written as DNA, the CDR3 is TGTGCCTCCAGGGTGGTGCGGAACACTGAAGCTTTCTTT. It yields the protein CASRVVRNTEAFF.

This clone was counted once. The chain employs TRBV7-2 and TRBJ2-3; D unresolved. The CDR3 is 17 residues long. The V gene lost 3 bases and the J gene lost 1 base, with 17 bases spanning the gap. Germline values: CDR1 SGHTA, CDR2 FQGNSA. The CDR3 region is CASSLASGRRRTDTQYF. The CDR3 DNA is TGTGCCAGCAGCTTGGCCTCTGGGCGGAGACGCACAGATACGCAGTATTTT.

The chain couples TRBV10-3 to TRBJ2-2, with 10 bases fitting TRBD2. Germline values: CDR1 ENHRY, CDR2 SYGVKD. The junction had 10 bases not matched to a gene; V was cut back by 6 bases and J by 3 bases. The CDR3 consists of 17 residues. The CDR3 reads CAIRTSGRMSDTGELFF. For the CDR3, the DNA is TGTGCCATCAGGACTAGCGGGCGTATGTCGGACACCGGGGAGCTGTTTTTT.

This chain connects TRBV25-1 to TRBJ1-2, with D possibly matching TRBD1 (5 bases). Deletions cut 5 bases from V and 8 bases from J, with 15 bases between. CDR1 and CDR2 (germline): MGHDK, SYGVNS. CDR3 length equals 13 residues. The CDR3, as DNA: TGTGCCAGCAGTCCCGCGCCGGGGACGGGCTACACCTTC. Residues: CASSPAPGTGYTF.

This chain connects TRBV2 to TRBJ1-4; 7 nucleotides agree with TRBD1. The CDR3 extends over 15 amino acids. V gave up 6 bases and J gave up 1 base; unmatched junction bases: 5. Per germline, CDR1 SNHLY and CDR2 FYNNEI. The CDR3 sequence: CASRANRGTNEKLFF. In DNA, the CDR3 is TGTGCCAGCAGGGCAAACAGGGGAACTAATGAAAAACTGTTTTTT. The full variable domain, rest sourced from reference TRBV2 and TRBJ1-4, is EPEVTQTPSHQVTQMGQEVILRCVPISNHLYFYWYRQILGQKVEFLVSFYNNEISEKSEIFDDQFSVERPDGSNFTLKIRSTKLEDSAMYFCASRANRGTNEKLFFGSGTQLSVL.

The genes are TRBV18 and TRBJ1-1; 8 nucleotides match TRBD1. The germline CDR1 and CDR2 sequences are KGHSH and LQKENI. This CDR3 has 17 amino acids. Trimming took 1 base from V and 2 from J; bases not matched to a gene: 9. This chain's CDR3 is CASSPRPLGQGNTEAFF. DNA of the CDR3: TGTGCCAGCTCACCACGACCGTTAGGACAGGGAAACACTGAAGCTTTCTTT.

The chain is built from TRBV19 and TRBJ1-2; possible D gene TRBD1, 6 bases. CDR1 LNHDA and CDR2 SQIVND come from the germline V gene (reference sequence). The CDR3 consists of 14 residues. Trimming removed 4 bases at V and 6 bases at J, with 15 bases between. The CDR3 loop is CASSTDRTDHGYTF. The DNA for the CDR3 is TGTGCCAGTAGTACCGACAGGACCGACCATGGCTACACCTTC.

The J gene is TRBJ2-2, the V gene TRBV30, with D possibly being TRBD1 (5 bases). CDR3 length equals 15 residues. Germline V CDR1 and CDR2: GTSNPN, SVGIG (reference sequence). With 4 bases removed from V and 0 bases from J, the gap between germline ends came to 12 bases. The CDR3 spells CAWNTGQANTGELFF. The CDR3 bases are TGTGCCTGGAATACAGGACAAGCGAACACCGGGGAGCTGTTTTTT.

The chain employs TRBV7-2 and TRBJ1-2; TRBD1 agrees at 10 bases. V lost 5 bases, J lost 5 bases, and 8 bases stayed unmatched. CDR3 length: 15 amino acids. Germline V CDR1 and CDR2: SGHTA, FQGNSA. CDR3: CASSAGTGVIYGYTF. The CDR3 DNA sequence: TGTGCCAGCAGCGCCGGGACAGGGGTAATATATGGCTACACCTTC.

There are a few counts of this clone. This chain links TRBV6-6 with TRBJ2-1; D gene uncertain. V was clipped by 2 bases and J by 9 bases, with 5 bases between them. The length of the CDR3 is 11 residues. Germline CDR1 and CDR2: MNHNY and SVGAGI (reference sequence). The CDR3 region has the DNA TGTGCCAGCAGTTACACCTCTGAGCAGTTCTTC. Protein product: CASSYTSEQFF.

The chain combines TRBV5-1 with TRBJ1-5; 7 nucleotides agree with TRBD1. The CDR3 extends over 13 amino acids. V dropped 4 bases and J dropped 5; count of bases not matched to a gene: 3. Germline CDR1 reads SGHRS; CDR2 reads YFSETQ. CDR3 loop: CASSLTGYQPQHF. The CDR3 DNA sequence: TGCGCCAGCAGCCTGACAGGGTATCAGCCCCAGCATTTT.

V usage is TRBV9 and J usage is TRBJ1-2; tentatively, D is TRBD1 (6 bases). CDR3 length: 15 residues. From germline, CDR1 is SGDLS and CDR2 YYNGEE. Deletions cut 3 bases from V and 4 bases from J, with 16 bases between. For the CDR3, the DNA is TGTGCCAGCAGCGGAGCCCTAGACAGGTTCTATGGCTACACCTTC. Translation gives CASSGALDRFYGYTF.

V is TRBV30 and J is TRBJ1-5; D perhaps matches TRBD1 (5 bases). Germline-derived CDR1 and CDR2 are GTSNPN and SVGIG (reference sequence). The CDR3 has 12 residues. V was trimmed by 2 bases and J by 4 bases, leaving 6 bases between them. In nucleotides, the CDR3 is TGTGCCTGGAGTCAGGGAAATCAGCCCCAGCATTTT. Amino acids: CAWSQGNQPQHF.

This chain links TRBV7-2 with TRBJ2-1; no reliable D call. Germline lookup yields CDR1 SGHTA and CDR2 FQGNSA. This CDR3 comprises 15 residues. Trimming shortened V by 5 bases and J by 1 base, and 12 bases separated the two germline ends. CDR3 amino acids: CASSIRWASYNEQFF. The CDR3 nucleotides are TGTGCCAGCAGCATCCGGTGGGCGTCCTACAATGAGCAGTTCTTC.

CDR3 bases: TGCGCCAGCAGCCAAGATTTTAGCCCGGGACGGAAACTGTTTTTT. Encoded protein: CASSQDFSPGRKLFF. The chain recombines TRBV4-1 with TRBJ1-4; a weak D match, TRBD1 (5 bases). Germline loops: CDR1 MGHRA, CDR2 YSYEKL. The germline V and J ends were trimmed by 0 bases and 11 bases, with 16 bases remaining between them. The CDR3 runs to 15 residues.

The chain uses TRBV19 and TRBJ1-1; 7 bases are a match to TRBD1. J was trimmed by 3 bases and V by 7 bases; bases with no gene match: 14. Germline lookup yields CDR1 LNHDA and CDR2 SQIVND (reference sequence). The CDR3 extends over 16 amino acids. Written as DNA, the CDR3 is TGTGCCAGTACGGTGGTGACAGGGATGTGGGACACTGAAGCTTTCTTT. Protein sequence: CASTVVTGMWDTEAFF.

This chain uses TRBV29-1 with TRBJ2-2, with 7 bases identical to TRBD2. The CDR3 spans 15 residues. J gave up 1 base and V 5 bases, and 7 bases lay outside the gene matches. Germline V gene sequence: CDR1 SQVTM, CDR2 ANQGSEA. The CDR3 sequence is CSVSAAGVNTGELFF. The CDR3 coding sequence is TGCAGCGTTTCCGCGGCGGGAGTGAACACCGGGGAGCTGTTTTTT.

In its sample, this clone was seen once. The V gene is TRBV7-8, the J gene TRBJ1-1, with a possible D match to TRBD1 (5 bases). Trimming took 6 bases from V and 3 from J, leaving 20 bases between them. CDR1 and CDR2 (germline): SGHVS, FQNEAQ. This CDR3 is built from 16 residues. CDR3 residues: CASRRPLGRGYTEAFF. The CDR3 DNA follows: TGTGCCAGCAGACGGCCACTGGGGCGAGGATACACTGAAGCTTTCTTT.